The 25 T cell receptor beta chains presented below share a single source sample, sequenced in a study of T-cell reconstitution after alpha-beta-depleted transplantation in children. Unique molecular identifiers were built into the TCRbeta library. TCRdb redid the calling of the PCR reads with MiXCR, one entry per CDR3 protein. Here the sample spans roughly 500,000 distinct CDR3 sequences, approximately 32% being singletons. The sample in question was PBMCs from the stem cell graft donor, obtained from the stem cell graft. The receptors were sampled from a human donor who donated a stem cell graft to a child with aplastic anemia.

The chain carries TRBV20-1 and TRBJ2-1, with D maybe TRBD1 (8 bases). The V and J ends lost 5 bases and 4 bases respectively, with 15 bases between them. The CDR3 contains 14 residues. Germline V lookup: CDR1 DFQATT, CDR2 SNEGSKA (reference sequence). CDR3 protein: CSAGTGGAYNEQFF. In DNA form, the CDR3 reads TGCAGTGCTGGTACAGGGGGGGCTTACAATGAGCAGTTCTTC.

This clonotype occurred a few times. The V gene is TRBV5-1, the J gene TRBJ2-3, with D maybe TRBD2 (5 bases). The germline V gene encodes CDR1 SGHRS and CDR2 YFSETQ. The V end was cut by 1 base, the J end by 4 bases, with 16 bases between. CDR3 size: 16 residues. CDR3 residues: CASSLTNLAGADTQYF. CDR3 nucleotide sequence: TGCGCCAGCAGCTTGACGAATTTGGCGGGCGCAGATACGCAGTATTTT.

This clonotype turned up a few times. This chain uses TRBV19 with TRBJ1-2; D call uncertain. Germline lookup yields CDR1 LNHDA and CDR2 SQIVND (reference sequence). CDR3 length: 13 residues. The V and J ends lost 5 bases and 4 bases respectively, with 11 bases between them. CDR3 sequence reads: CASSEGLVYGYTF. The CDR3 DNA follows: TGTGCCAGTAGTGAGGGTCTGGTCTATGGCTACACCTTC.

The genes are TRBV5-1 and TRBJ2-2; TRBD2 agrees at 13 bases. This CDR3 spans 19 amino acids. From germline, CDR1 is SGHRS and CDR2 YFSETQ. V trimming: 4 bases; J trimming: 0 bases; junction bases outside the gene matches: 9. The CDR3 nucleotides read TGCGCCAGCAGCCGAGGACTAGCGGGAGAGCTAGCGAACACCGGGGAGCTGTTTTTT. Its translation: CASSRGLAGELANTGELFF.

The chain has TRBV28 and TRBJ2-2, with TRBD1 matching 8 bases. CDR3 length: 16 residues. Germline CDR1 reads MDHEN; CDR2 reads SYDVKM. The junction had 12 bases not matched to a gene; V was cut back by 5 bases and J by 7 bases. In DNA form, the CDR3 reads TGTGCCAGCAGTCAAATCGGACAGGGAAATCACGGGGAGCTGTTTTTT. This sequence encodes CASSQIGQGNHGELFF.

The chain uses TRBV29-1 and TRBJ2-2; TRBD2 is a possible D gene (7 bases). CDR3 length: 15 residues. CDR1 and CDR2 (germline): SQVTM, ANQGSEA. V gave up 4 bases and J gave up 5 bases, with 17 bases separating them. The CDR3, as DNA: TGCAGCGTTGTGGGGGGGGGCGTTATGACCGGGGAGCTGTTTTTT. Its protein product is CSVVGGGVMTGELFF.

In its sample, this clonotype was seen a few times. At one end, the junction sequence differs from germline, possibly due to a read error. The genes are TRBV24-1 and TRBJ1-2, with D maybe TRBD1 (5 bases). Germline CDR1 reads KGHDR; CDR2 reads SFDVKD. The CDR3 has 15 residues. This CDR3 is CATSDTDDSHLRRHF. The CDR3 DNA follows: TGTGCCACCAGTGATACAGACGACAGTCACCTACGACGGCACTTC.

The V and J genes are TRBV5-4 and TRBJ1-2; the match to TRBD1 covers 9 bases. The V gene end was trimmed by 0 bases and the J gene end by 5 bases; junction bases not matched to a gene: 5. Per germline, CDR1 SGHNT and CDR2 YYREEE (reference sequence). The CDR3 runs to 15 residues. In DNA, the CDR3 is TGTGCCAGCAGCTTGGCCCTGGACAGGGGATATGGCTACACCTTC. Its protein is CASSLALDRGYGYTF.

The V and J genes are TRBV7-9 and TRBJ2-4; D uncertain. CDR3 length: 14 residues. Trimming stripped 0 bases from V and 6 bases from J, with 9 bases between. Germline CDR1 and CDR2: SEHNR and FQNEAQ (reference sequence). As DNA, the CDR3 is TGTGCCAGCAGCTTAGCAGTAGACCTAAACATTCAGTACTTC. Translated, it gives CASSLAVDLNIQYF.

This clonotype has a handful of counts. This sequence joins TRBV4-3 and TRBJ1-1; D possibly corresponds to TRBD1 (5 bases). In germline, CDR1 is LGHNA, CDR2 YSLEER. V lost 0 bases, J lost 11 bases, and 25 bases lay in between. The CDR3 has 17 residues. Here the CDR3 DNA reads TGCGCCAGCAGCCAAGATTATGTGCAGGGCCTAGGCGGGATGGCTTTCTTT. Translation: CASSQDYVQGLGGMAFF.

There are a few counts of this clonotype. The V call is TRBV20-1, the J call TRBJ1-2, with D tentatively TRBD1 (6 bases). The CDR3 extends over 17 amino acids. Germline V gene lookup returns CDR1 DFQATT and CDR2 SNEGSKA (reference sequence). Trimming took off 1 base at V and 4 bases at J, with 22 bases between the two ends. The CDR3 region has the DNA TGCAGTGCTAGAGGAGTTTATCAGGGGCCCGCGGGCTATGGCTACACCTTC. Translation: CSARGVYQGPAGYGYTF.

This clonotype occurred a few times. V gene TRBV7-2 combines with J gene TRBJ2-1; D unclear. Per the germline V gene, CDR1 is SGHTA and CDR2 is FQGNSA. The CDR3 has 16 residues. The V gene lost 1 base and the J gene lost 8 bases, with 18 bases spanning the gap. The CDR3 DNA reads TGTGCCAGCAGCTTAGTCGCAGGCAGGACGTTTCATGAGCAGTTCTTC. It translates to CASSLVAGRTFHEQFF.

The chain joins TRBV28 to TRBJ1-5; 12 nucleotides match TRBD1. Germline V gene sequence: CDR1 MDHEN, CDR2 SYDVKM. The CDR3 is made up of 17 amino acids. J was trimmed by 7 bases and V by 4 bases; bases with no gene match: 11. The CDR3, as DNA: TGTGCCAGCAGTTCCGGGACAGGGGGCGCCTTGGTCCAGCCCCAGCATTTT. It translates to CASSSGTGGALVQPQHF.

The genes are TRBV5-6 and TRBJ1-4, with D possibly being TRBD1 (6 bases). V was pared by 2 bases and J by 4 bases, with 12 bases between. CDR3 length: 15 residues. Looked up from germline, CDR1 is SGHDT and CDR2 is YYEEEE. The CDR3 protein is CASSFGAGVNEKLFF. The CDR3 DNA reads as TGTGCCAGCAGCTTCGGGGCAGGGGTTAATGAAAAACTGTTTTTT.

This rearrangement joins TRBV25-1 to TRBJ2-1; D not certain. CDR3 length: 13 amino acids. Germline CDR1 is MGHDK and CDR2 is SYGVNS. V was cut by 6 bases and J by 4 bases, with 10 bases left in between. The CDR3: CASSPGHYNEQFF. The DNA of the CDR3 is TGTGCCAGCAGCCCGGGCCATTACAATGAGCAGTTCTTC. The entire variable domain, with the rest obtained from reference TRBV25-1 and TRBJ2-1, is as follows: EADIYQTPRYLVIGTGKKITLECSQTMGHDKMYWYQQDPGMELHLIHYSYGVNSTEKGDLSSESTVSRIRTEHFPLTLESARPSHTSQYLCASSPGHYNEQFFGPGTRLTVL.

The rearrangement joins TRBV4-3 to TRBJ2-1; 9 nucleotides line up with TRBD2. With V trimmed by 3 bases and J by 4 bases, 7 bases remained unmatched. CDR3 length: 16 amino acids. The germline CDR1 and CDR2 sequences are LGHNA and YSLEER. The CDR3 sequence: CASSHQSSGAYNEQFF. CDR3 nucleotide sequence: TGCGCCAGCAGCCACCAATCTAGCGGGGCATACAATGAGCAGTTCTTC.

The V gene is TRBV20-1, the J gene TRBJ1-5, with 8 bases that match TRBD1. CDR1 DFQATT and CDR2 SNEGSKA come from the germline V gene (reference sequence). Trimming removed 6 bases from V and 1 base from J; junction bases left unmatched: 5. The CDR3 runs to 14 residues. Here the CDR3 DNA reads TGCAGTGCCTACCGACAGGGGAGCAATCAGCCCCAGCATTTT. As protein: CSAYRQGSNQPQHF.

The V call is TRBV4-3, the J call TRBJ2-5; D is undetermined. The CDR3 contains 13 residues. V dropped 1 base and J dropped 3 bases, with 6 bases sitting between them. Germline CDR1 LGHNA, CDR2 YSLEER. The CDR3 DNA is TGCGCCAGCAGCCAAGGGTCAGAAGAGACCCAGTACTTC. Protein product: CASSQGSEETQYF.

The rearrangement links TRBV7-2 to TRBJ2-1; D could derive from TRBD1 or TRBD2 (5 bases each). Trimming took off 5 bases at V and 0 bases at J, with 11 bases between the two ends. Per germline, CDR1 SGHTA and CDR2 FQGNSA. The CDR3 is 15 residues long. The CDR3 nucleotides read TGTGCCAGCAGCGGGACCCCCAGCTCCTACAATGAGCAGTTCTTC. This gives the protein CASSGTPSSYNEQFF.

The table lists this clonotype with a few counts. The rearrangement links TRBV19 to TRBJ1-2, with D maybe TRBD1 (6 bases). Germline V CDR1 and CDR2: LNHDA, SQIVND (reference sequence). Trimming cost V 8 bases and J 5 bases, with 15 bases left between them. There are 13 residues in the CDR3. CDR3 residues: CASSRGELYGYTF. The DNA for the CDR3 is TGTGCCAGTTCTAGGGGGGAGTTATATGGCTACACCTTC.

The sample holds a few counts of this clonotype. The chain carries TRBV7-2 and TRBJ1-5; TRBD1 is a possible D gene (5 bases). V lost 6 bases, J lost 2 bases, and 17 bases lay in between. CDR1 is SGHTA, CDR2 FQGNSA, per germline. CDR3 size: 16 residues. CDR3 in DNA: TGTGCCAGCAGTCGCAGGGACCTGGGGGGCAATCAGCCCCAGCATTTT. This translates into CASSRRDLGGNQPQHF.

The chain combines TRBV20-1 with TRBJ2-7; TRBD2 is a possible D gene (6 bases). V was pared by 0 bases and J by 2 bases, with 14 bases between. This CDR3 is built from 15 residues. CDR1 DFQATT and CDR2 SNEGSKA come from the germline V gene (reference sequence). The chain's CDR3 is CSARDPPGVPYEQYF. In DNA form, the CDR3 reads TGCAGTGCTAGAGATCCCCCGGGAGTCCCCTACGAGCAGTACTTC.

In this sample, this clonotype turned up a few times. The gene calls are TRBV18 and TRBJ2-5; either TRBD1 or TRBD2 may supply D (6 bases each). V dropped 6 bases and J dropped 1 base, with 18 bases sitting between them. The CDR3 consists of 16 residues. The V gene's germline CDR1 is KGHSH and CDR2 LQKENI. CDR3 sequence reads: CASSSRGTTSQETQYF. The CDR3 DNA reads TGTGCCAGCTCCTCCCGGGGGACAACCTCCCAAGAGACCCAGTACTTC.

As DNA, the CDR3 is TGTGCCAGCAGGGACGGGGGGACGCAAAGGTCGGATGAGCAGTTCTTC. Translation: CASRDGGTQRSDEQFF. This rearrangement joins TRBV6-2 or TRBV6-3 to TRBJ2-1, with 7 bases matching TRBD2. Germline values: CDR1 MNHEY, CDR2 SVGEGT. CDR3 length equals 16 residues. After removal of 6 bases from V and 8 bases from J, the junction contained 16 bases not matched to a gene.

The chain links TRBV4-3 to TRBJ2-1; 13 bases match TRBD2. CDR3 size: 18 residues. Unmatched junction bases numbered 6, after V lost 0 bases and J lost 4 bases. Looked up from germline, CDR1 is LGHNA and CDR2 is YSLEER. The CDR3 spells CASSQDTTSGREYNEQFF. The CDR3 nucleotides read TGCGCCAGCAGCCAAGACACTACTAGCGGGAGGGAGTACAATGAGCAGTTCTTC.